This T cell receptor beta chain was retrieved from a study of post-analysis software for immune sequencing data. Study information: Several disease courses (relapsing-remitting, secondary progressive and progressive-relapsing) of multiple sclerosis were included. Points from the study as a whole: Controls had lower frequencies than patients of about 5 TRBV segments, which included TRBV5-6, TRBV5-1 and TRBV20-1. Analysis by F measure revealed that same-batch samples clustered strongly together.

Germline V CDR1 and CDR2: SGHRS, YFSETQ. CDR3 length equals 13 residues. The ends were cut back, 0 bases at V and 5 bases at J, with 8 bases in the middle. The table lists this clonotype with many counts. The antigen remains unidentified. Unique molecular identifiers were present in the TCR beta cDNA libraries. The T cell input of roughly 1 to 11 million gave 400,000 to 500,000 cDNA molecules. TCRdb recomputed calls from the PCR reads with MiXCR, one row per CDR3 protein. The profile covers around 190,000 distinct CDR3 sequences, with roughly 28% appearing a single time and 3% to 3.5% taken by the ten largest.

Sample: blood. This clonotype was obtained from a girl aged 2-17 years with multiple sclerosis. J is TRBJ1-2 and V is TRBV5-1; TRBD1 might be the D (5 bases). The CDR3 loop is CASSLVGQYGYTF. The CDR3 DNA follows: TGCGCCAGCAGCTTGGTGGGGCAGTATGGCTACACCTTC.